Below are 7 T cell receptor beta chains sequenced from a single sample in a study of T cell responses to AZD1222 COVID-19 vaccine. The data were produced by immunoSEQ multiplex PCR, yet TCRdb's version contains in-frame clones alone and is incomplete. Of approximately 60,000 clones listed, around three quarters are singletons. Sequencing used peripheral blood, obtained on day 0 of AZD1222 vaccination. The receptors stem from an adult in good health.

V and J are TRBV5-5 and TRBJ1-4; D not resolved. The germline CDR1 and CDR2 sequences are SGHKS and YYEKEE (reference sequence). This CDR3 has 16 residues. Trimming took 1 base from V and 3 from J, leaving 13 bases between them. The CDR3 nucleotides read TGTGCCAGCAGCTTGCGAATGCAGGACGCTAATGAAAAACTGTTTTTT. Amino acids: CASSLRMQDANEKLFF.

The chain is built from TRBV3-1 (or the pseudogene TRBV3-2) and TRBJ2-7; 13 positions agree with TRBD2. The CDR3 covers 16 residues. The V gene end was trimmed by 4 bases and the J gene end by 4 bases; junction bases not matched to a gene: 7. Germline loops: CDR1 LGHDT, CDR2 YNNKEL (reference sequence). The DNA of the CDR3 is TGTGCCAGCAGCCCAACACTAGCGGGGGGGCGTTACGAGCAGTACTTC. Encoded protein: CASSPTLAGGRYEQYF.

V usage is TRBV27 and J usage is TRBJ2-7; 7 nucleotides align to TRBD2. CDR1 and CDR2 from the germline V gene are MNHEY and SMNVEV (reference sequence). The CDR3 consists of 13 residues. V trimming: 3 bases; J trimming: 7 bases; junction bases outside the gene matches: 6. The CDR3 region is CASSFGGITEQYF. The CDR3 DNA is TGTGCCAGCAGTTTCGGGGGGATTACGGAGCAGTACTTC.

The genes are TRBV9 and TRBJ2-7; D is unclear. The V gene's germline CDR1 is SGDLS and CDR2 YYNGEE. V lost 4 bases and J 6 bases, leaving 14 bases between the germline ends. This CDR3 region has 13 residues. CDR3 loop: CASSWGRQSEQYF. In DNA form, the CDR3 reads TGTGCCAGCAGCTGGGGTCGACAATCCGAGCAGTACTTC.

This clone has a handful of counts. V usage is TRBV5-4 and J usage is TRBJ1-2; no clear D. Germline V gene lookup returns CDR1 SGHNT and CDR2 YYREEE (reference sequence). V dropped 1 base and J dropped 0 bases, with 13 bases sitting between them. This CDR3 comprises 16 residues. CDR3 amino acids: CASSLKGGTANYGYTF. Written as DNA, the CDR3 is TGTGCCAGCAGCTTGAAGGGAGGCACGGCTAACTATGGCTACACCTTC.

The chain is built from TRBV11-2 and TRBJ1-2, with 7 bases aligning to TRBD1. Germline V gene sequence: CDR1 SGHAT, CDR2 FQNNGV. This CDR3 contains 15 residues. After removal of 3 bases from V and 4 bases from J, the junction contained 8 bases not matched to a gene. The CDR3 spells CASSLTGRFPYGYTF. The CDR3 nucleotides are TGTGCCAGCAGCTTGACAGGGAGGTTTCCCTATGGCTACACCTTC.

V is TRBV30 and J is TRBJ2-1; a weak D match, TRBD2 (5 bases). This CDR3 has 13 amino acids. Trimming left V 0 bases short and J 5 bases short, with 8 bases between. The V gene's germline CDR1 is GTSNPN and CDR2 SVGIG (reference sequence). CDR3 sequence: CAWSVASHNEQFF. The CDR3 nucleotides read TGTGCCTGGAGTGTCGCTAGCCACAATGAGCAGTTCTTC.